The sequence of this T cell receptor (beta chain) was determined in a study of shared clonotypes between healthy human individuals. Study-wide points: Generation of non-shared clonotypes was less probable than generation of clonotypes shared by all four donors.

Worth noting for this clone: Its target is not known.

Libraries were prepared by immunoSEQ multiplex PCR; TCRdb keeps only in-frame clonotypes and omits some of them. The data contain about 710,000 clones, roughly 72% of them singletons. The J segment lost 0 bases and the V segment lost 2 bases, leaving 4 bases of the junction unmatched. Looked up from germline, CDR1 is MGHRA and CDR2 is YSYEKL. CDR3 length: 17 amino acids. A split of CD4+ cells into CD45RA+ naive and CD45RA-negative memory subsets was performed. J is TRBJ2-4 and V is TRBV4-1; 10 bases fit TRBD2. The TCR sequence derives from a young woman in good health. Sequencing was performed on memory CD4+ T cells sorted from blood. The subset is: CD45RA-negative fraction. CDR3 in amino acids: CASSQPLAGAAKNIQYF. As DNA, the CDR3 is TGCGCCAGCAGCCAACCGCTAGCGGGAGCAGCCAAAAACATTCAGTACTTC.